This entry lists 29 T cell receptor beta chains sequenced from one sample in a study of yellow fever vaccine responses in identical twins. Each CDR3 protein is one row after TCRdb ran MiXCR on the RT-PCR reads. The sample carries around 2,000 distinct CDR3 sequences, roughly four fifths recorded once. The source was T cells from blood (PBMCs), unsorted or a sorted subset (not recorded which), collected before or after yellow fever vaccination (not recorded which). Receptors were obtained from a woman under 30 who received the yellow fever vaccine.

The rearrangement links TRBV2 to TRBJ1-2; 9 positions agree with TRBD1. This CDR3 is 14 amino acids long. V lost 7 bases and J lost 4; bases outside the gene matches: 7. Per germline, CDR1 SNHLY and CDR2 FYNNEI. In DNA form, the CDR3 reads TGTGCCAGCAACCCGGGACAGGGAGGCTATGGCTACACCTTC. Translation gives CASNPGQGGYGYTF.

There are a few counts of this clonotype. The genes are TRBV15 and TRBJ1-2, with no clear D. The V end lost 1 base, the J end lost 4 bases, and 10 bases lay between the germline ends. Germline V lookup: CDR1 LNHNV, CDR2 YYDKDF (reference sequence). CDR3 length: 14 residues. In DNA form, the CDR3 reads TGTGCCACCAGCAGAGGAAGTCAGCTCTATGGCTACACCTTC. This gives the protein CATSRGSQLYGYTF.

V is TRBV13 and J is TRBJ1-1; D uncertain. V shed 5 bases and J shed 4 bases, with 14 bases lying between them. Germline V gives CDR1 PRHDT, CDR2 FYEKMQ (reference sequence). The CDR3 totals 14 residues. The CDR3 sequence: CASSGRALRTEAFF. The DNA of the CDR3 is TGTGCCAGCAGCGGCCGAGCCCTACGCACTGAAGCTTTCTTT.

This chain connects TRBV29-1 to TRBJ2-1, with D tentatively TRBD1 (5 bases). CDR3 length equals 14 residues. Trimming left V 7 bases short and J 6 bases short, with 19 bases between. Germline V gene data show CDR1 as SQVTM and CDR2 as ANQGSEA. CDR3 bases: TGCAGCGCCTCCAGGGCTGGAGCAATCAATGAGCAGTTCTTC. Translated, it gives CSASRAGAINEQFF.

Of note for this clonotype: At one of its ends the junction is not consistent with the germline gene, which may arise from a read error. V is TRBV7-2 and J is TRBJ2-5; perhaps TRBD2 as D (5 bases). Germline-derived CDR1 and CDR2 are SGHTA and FQGNSA. This CDR3 contains 15 residues. As DNA, the CDR3 is TGTGCCAGCAGCCTAGCCCGACTCCTTCAAGAGACCCAGTACTTC. As protein: CASSLARLLQETQYF.

This clonotype was seen a handful of times. The chain employs TRBV9 and TRBJ1-3; D unclear. This CDR3 has 12 amino acids. Germline CDR1 and CDR2: SGDLS and YYNGEE. V was shortened by 5 bases and J by 1 base, with 4 bases between the two germline ends. The CDR3 bases are TGTGCCAGCAGTGGTTCTGGAAACACCATATATTTT. It encodes CASSGSGNTIYF.

V gene TRBV20-1 combines with J gene TRBJ2-5, with no clear D. Trimming removed 6 bases from V and 0 bases from J, with 11 bases in between. The CDR3 consists of 13 residues. Germline CDR1 DFQATT, CDR2 SNEGSKA (reference sequence). CDR3 region: CSAQTLYQETQYF. The CDR3 DNA sequence: TGCAGTGCCCAAACTCTATACCAAGAGACCCAGTACTTC.

This clonotype was counted a single time. This chain links TRBV13 with TRBJ2-7, with 10 nucleotides matching TRBD1. Losses at the gene ends were 3 bases for V and 6 bases for J; bases not matched to a gene: 2. Germline lookup yields CDR1 PRHDT and CDR2 FYEKMQ (reference sequence). This CDR3 has 13 residues. The DNA of the CDR3 is TGTGCCAGCAGCTTGGGACAGGGGAGCGAGCAGTACGTC. Its protein is CASSLGQGSEQYV.

This clonotype has only a few counts. This rearrangement joins TRBV23-1 to TRBJ1-1; TRBD1 aligns across 9 bases. TRBV23-1 is assigned to the ORF class and has an uncertain function. The CDR3 is made up of 15 amino acids. J gave up 0 bases and V 2 bases, and 1 base lay outside the gene matches. DNA for the CDR3: TGCGCCAGCAGTCAAGGGACAGGGTTGAACACTGAAGCTTTCTTT. Amino acids: CASSQGTGLNTEAFF.

This rearrangement joins TRBV2 to TRBJ2-7; D assignment may be TRBD1 or TRBD2 (5 bases each). Germline V gene sequence: CDR1 SNHLY, CDR2 FYNNEI. There are 14 residues in the CDR3. Trimming took off 2 bases at V and 7 bases at J, with 15 bases between the two ends. The CDR3 coding sequence is TGTGCCAGCAGTGAACCGGGACCCCAATTAGAGCAGTACTTC. Its translation: CASSEPGPQLEQYF.

This clonotype appeared a single time. The chain is built from TRBV27 and TRBJ2-1, with D hard to call. CDR3 length: 12 residues. V gave up 7 bases and J gave up 3 bases, with 7 bases separating them. The germline V gene encodes CDR1 MNHEY and CDR2 SMNVEV (reference sequence). DNA of the CDR3: TGTGCCAGCAAGGGCGGCTACAATGAGCAGTTCTTC. Its protein is CASKGGYNEQFF.

The chain joins TRBV7-9 to TRBJ2-1; 7 bases are a match to TRBD1. V was pared by 4 bases and J by 8 bases, with 8 bases of the junction left unmatched. Germline V gene sequence: CDR1 SEHNR, CDR2 FQNEAQ (reference sequence). The CDR3 is 14 amino acids. CDR3 protein: CASSSVDRVDEQFF. Here the CDR3 DNA reads TGTGCCAGCAGCTCCGTCGACAGGGTGGATGAGCAGTTCTTC.

V and J are TRBV4-1 and TRBJ1-5; D gene uncertain. Trimming left V 0 bases short and J 4 bases short, with 10 bases between. The germline V gene has CDR1 MGHRA and CDR2 YSYEKL. This CDR3 has 15 amino acids. The CDR3 nucleotides read TGCGCCAGCAGCCAAGAGGATAAAGGGAATCAGCCCCAGCATTTT. Translation: CASSQEDKGNQPQHF.

This chain uses TRBV7-7 with TRBJ2-1; TRBD1 or TRBD2 may be the D gene (5 bases each). The CDR3 length is 13 residues. CDR1 and CDR2 (germline): SSHAT, FNYEAQ (reference sequence). The V end lost 5 bases, the J end lost 5 bases, and 10 bases lay between the germline ends. Here the CDR3 reads CASSGDGNNEQFF. The CDR3 DNA is TGTGCCAGCAGCGGGGACGGAAACAATGAGCAGTTCTTC. Filled out from reference TRBV7-7 and TRBJ2-1, the complete variable domain reads GAGVSQSPRYKVTKRGQDVTLRCDPISSHATLYWYQQALGQGPEFLTYFNYEAQPDKSGLPSDRFSAERPEGSISTLTIQRTEQRDSAMYRCASSGDGNNEQFFGPGTRLTVL.

The chain couples TRBV29-1 to TRBJ2-7; 7 bases map to TRBD2. Germline lookup yields CDR1 SQVTM and CDR2 ANQGSEA. There are 13 residues in the CDR3. The ends lost 8 bases at V and 0 bases at J; junction bases unmatched: 7. CDR3 sequence reads: CSCGLADSYEQYF. CDR3 sequence (DNA): TGCAGCTGCGGGCTAGCGGACTCCTACGAGCAGTACTTC.

V usage is TRBV7-9 and J usage is TRBJ2-7; D uncertain. V lost 7 bases and J 6 bases, leaving 19 bases between the germline ends. The CDR3 spans 14 residues. Germline CDR1 and CDR2: SEHNR and FQNEAQ (reference sequence). This CDR3 is CASTSGVGIGEQYF. CDR3 DNA: TGTGCCAGCACCTCTGGGGTAGGGATCGGCGAGCAGTACTTC.

V usage is TRBV10-3 and J usage is TRBJ2-1, with 7 bases aligning to TRBD1. CDR1 ENHRY and CDR2 SYGVKD come from the germline V gene. Trimming cost V 2 bases and J 6 bases; bases outside gene matches: 13. The CDR3 is 17 amino acids. This chain's CDR3 is CAISEPNHQGQFNEQFF. Here the CDR3 DNA reads TGTGCCATCAGTGAGCCAAACCATCAGGGACAGTTCAATGAGCAGTTCTTC.

This chain joins TRBV3-1 and TRBJ2-1, with 7 nucleotides matching TRBD2. The ends lost 1 base at V and 2 bases at J; junction bases unmatched: 2. This CDR3 is 15 amino acids long. Germline loops: CDR1 LGHDT, CDR2 YNNKEL (reference sequence). CDR3 in amino acids: CASSQVAGAYNEQFF. As DNA, the CDR3 is TGTGCCAGCAGCCAAGTTGCGGGAGCCTACAATGAGCAGTTCTTC.

J is TRBJ1-3 and V is TRBV11-3, with 7 bases identical to TRBD1. With V trimmed by 5 bases and J by 4 bases, 5 bases remained unmatched. The CDR3 is 14 residues long. Germline V gene sequence: CDR1 SGHNT, CDR2 YENEEA. CDR3 sequence: CASSLDRHGNTIYF. The CDR3 region has the DNA TGTGCCAGCAGCCTGGACAGGCACGGAAACACCATATATTTT.

This clonotype was observed a handful of times. This chain joins TRBV4-1 and TRBJ1-2, with TRBD1 identical over 7 bases. J gave up 5 bases and V 0 bases, and 6 bases lay outside the gene matches. Germline CDR1 is MGHRA and CDR2 is YSYEKL. This CDR3 contains 15 residues. The CDR3 nucleotides are TGCGCCAGCAGCCAAGATGACGGCAGGGGGTATGGCTACACCTTC. As protein: CASSQDDGRGYGYTF.

The CDR3 sequence: CASSPGSEQYF. DNA of the CDR3: TGTGCCAGCAGCCCCGGTTCCGAGCAGTACTTC. The chain couples TRBV11-1 to TRBJ2-7; D unclear. CDR3 length equals 11 residues. Germline CDR1 reads SGHAT; CDR2 reads FQDESV (reference sequence). V lost 5 bases and J lost 6, with 8 bases in between.

The V call is TRBV21-1, the J call TRBJ2-7; the table assigns TRBD1, which was not confirmed against the DNA. TRBV21-1 is termed a pseudogene. The length of the CDR3 is 13 residues. Here the CDR3 DNA reads TGTGCTATGGCCCACAGGGGTACCTACGAGCAGTACGTC. Its translation is CAMAHRGTYEQYV.

The chain links TRBV7-9 to TRBJ2-7; no firm D call. The CDR3 has 12 residues. Germline CDR1 is SEHNR and CDR2 is FQNEAQ (reference sequence). Trimming cost V 1 base and J 0 bases, with 1 base left between them. The CDR3 bases are TGTGCCAGCAGCTTAGGCTCCTACGAGCAGTACGTC. Its translation: CASSLGSYEQYV.

V is TRBV19 and J is TRBJ2-7, with TRBD2 as a possible D gene (6 bases). The length of the CDR3 is 13 residues. V was clipped by 3 bases and J by 2 bases, with 8 bases between them. CDR1 and CDR2 from the germline V gene are LNHDA and SQIVND (reference sequence). As DNA, the CDR3 is TGTGCCAGTAGTATGGGGACTCCCTACGAGCAGTACGTC. This translates into CASSMGTPYEQYV.

The chain links TRBV7-6 to TRBJ2-1; D is ambiguous. Germline CDR1 is SGHVS and CDR2 is FNYEAQ. Between the trimmed V and J ends, which lost 4 bases and 8 bases, there was a span of 9 bases. CDR3 length equals 12 residues. The CDR3 sequence is CASSSPRDEQFF. CDR3 in DNA: TGTGCCAGCAGCTCCCCTCGGGATGAGCAGTTCTTC. Based on the CDR3 plus reference TRBV7-6 and TRBJ2-1, the full variable domain is GAGVSQSPRYKVTKRGQDVALRCDPISGHVSLYWYRQALGQGPEFLTYFNYEAQQDKSGLPNDRFSAERPEGSISTLTIQRTEQRDSAMYRCASSSPRDEQFFGPGTRLTVL.

V gene TRBV4-1 combines with J gene TRBJ2-5, with 9 bases lining up with TRBD2. The trim removed 5 bases at V and 1 base at J, leaving 8 bases unmatched. CDR3 length equals 16 residues. Germline CDR1 reads MGHRA; CDR2 reads YSYEKL. The CDR3 coding sequence is TGCGCCAGCAGCGAACGACTAGCGGAAACCCAAGAGACCCAGTACTTC. Its protein product is CASSERLAETQETQYF.

This chain connects TRBV12-3 or TRBV12-4 to TRBJ1-3, with a tentative D call TRBD1 (5 bases). The V end lost 6 bases, the J end lost 1 base, and 10 bases lay between the germline ends. CDR3 length: 14 amino acids. CDR3 residues: CASSPTASGNTIYF. The CDR3 coding sequence is TGTGCCAGCAGCCCGACAGCTTCTGGAAACACCATATATTTT.

This clonotype was seen more than once but under ten times. The CDR3 bases are TGTGCCAGCAGCTCTAGCGGGGCCACAGATACGCAGTATTTT. This encodes CASSSSGATDTQYF. This chain joins TRBV7-2 and TRBJ2-3, with 9 bases that match TRBD2. This CDR3 spans 14 amino acids. Germline loops: CDR1 SGHTA, CDR2 FQGNSA. The ends lost 4 bases at V and 2 bases at J; junction bases unmatched: 1.

The chain joins TRBV11-1 to TRBJ2-3; 10 positions match TRBD2. CDR3 length equals 13 residues. The V gene's germline CDR1 is SGHAT and CDR2 FQDESV (reference sequence). V lost 6 bases and J lost 6; bases outside the gene matches: 3. The CDR3 sequence is CASSDSGRDTQYF. The CDR3 DNA reads TGTGCCAGCAGTGATAGCGGGAGGGATACGCAGTATTTT.